This T cell receptor beta chain was sequenced for a study of T cell clonality in common variable immunodeficiency. Regarding the study as a whole: Shared TCRbeta clones were fewer between CVID subjects than controls. What drives increased CVID clonality needs T cell subpopulation sequencing. CVID subjects showed higher TCRbeta clonality than healthy controls.

The repertoire was sequenced with immunoSEQ multiplex PCR; TCRdb's copy has only in-frame clones and lacks some. In total the sample includes about 35,000 clones, none of them seen once. Patients and controls were mostly of Caucasian heritage. In its sample, this clone was seen many times. Its antigen is not known. Read coverage stops 3 residues before the CDR3 terminus; the germline J gene supplies the remainder. CDR1 and CDR2 (germline): DFQATT, SNEGSKA (reference sequence). The CDR3 runs to 17 residues. The V gene end was trimmed by 5 bases and the J gene end by 5 bases; junction bases not matched to a gene: 19.

The chain has TRBV20-1 and TRBJ2-5, with TRBD1 identical over 8 bases. Material: peripheral blood mononuclear cells. The sequence derives from a person aged 18 to 70 in good health. This chain's CDR3 is CSAPDTLRTGRRETQYF. The DNA read from the CDR3 is TGCAGTGCTCCCGATACCTTAAGGACAGGGCGGCGGGAGACC.